This T cell receptor (beta chain) was identified in a study of T cell changes during pregnancy in multiple sclerosis. The table came from immunoSEQ multiplex PCR; TCRdb's copy has only in-frame clones and leaves some out. The sample yields 65,000 to 80,000 clones, 90% to 95% seen once. This clonotype was obtained from a female donor with multiple sclerosis, enrolled in a pregnancy study. Specimen: peripheral blood, collected in the first trimester of pregnancy.

The CDR3 DNA reads as TGTGCCAGCAGCCTAAGGTCGGCGGTCGGAAATTCACCCCTCCACTTT. Protein: CASSLRSAVGNSPLHF. The chain employs TRBV2 and TRBJ1-6; no firm D call. Trimming shortened V by 6 bases and J by 7 bases, and 19 bases separated the two germline ends. CDR3 length: 16 residues. Germline CDR1 and CDR2: SNHLY and FYNNEI.